Given below is one T cell receptor beta chain in context. The antigen remains undetermined. Each patient was aged 18 to 65 and had newly diagnosed hyperthyroidism of under 2 months' duration. Each diagnosis was grounded in clinical symptoms, serum thyroxine and TRAb, thyroid ultrasound, and orbital computed tomography. Germline V lookup: CDR1 SNHLY, CDR2 FYNNEI. Trimming took 5 bases from V and 5 from J; bases not matched to a gene: 19. The length of the CDR3 is 18 residues. The sample originates from a study of T cells in Graves' hyperthyroidism and ophthalmopathy. Study-wide results and limits: Most thyroid clonotypes expanded above 0.001 appeared in blood too. A model built on 13 V-J features separated ophthalmopathy from stable hyperthyroidism.

Researchers amplified the TCR beta CDR3 regions from RNA transcripts. The primer set for the first-round RT-PCR of the TCR CDR3 was HTBI. One entry per CDR3 protein, called by TCRdb with MiXCR from the multiplex PCR reads. This table has a few hundred thousand distinct CDR3 sequences, less than 25% appearing once. V usage is TRBV2 and J usage is TRBJ1-1; 8 bases match TRBD1. Source material: blood. The clonotype was recovered from a man aged 18 to 30 with Graves' hyperthyroidism. The CDR3 nucleotides are TGTGCCAGCAGTTACATACCGACAGGGGCGGGTTTACTTACTGAAGCTTTCTTT. It is translated as CASSYIPTGAGLLTEAFF.